This section outlines one TCR beta chain sequence together with its context. Its specific antigen is unknown. No much larger clone is present one base from it, and per-base qualities are unavailable. Libraries came from the immunoSEQ multiplex PCR assay. The clones in this table, taken by TCRdb from immuneACCESS, are in-frame only. Not every clone is retained; where verified, under half of the shortfall comes from an unresolved V gene, and the cause of the rest is unknown. Within this sample are 50,000 to 85,000 clones, with approximately 80% of them counted one time only. Less than 5% of the sample is taken by the ten largest. The data originate from a study of radiotherapy plus CTLA-4 blockade in lung cancer (dated by TCRdb to between 2017 and 2018). Turning to the overall study: Among the enrolled patients, 15% to 20% had an objective response, and roughly 30% reached disease control. What the study reported, not specific to this receptor: After treatment with radiotherapy and ipilimumab, TCR clones that originated in tumors expanded in peripheral blood. The strongest predictors of response, as reported, were early dynamic changes in blood T cell clones along with a rise in serum interferon-beta after radiation.

In this study, focal radiation therapy paired with CTLA-4 blockade (ipilimumab) was tested in patients who had chemo-refractory metastatic non-small-cell lung cancer. From cysteine to phenylalanine, the CDR3 is 14 amino acids long. Only the CDR3 part of the read is kept: 42 bases, read in frame from the first base. For CDR1 and CDR2, the germline V gene lists SGHRS and YFSETQ. V trim: 4 bases; J trim: 1 base; unmatched bases: 3. The chain uses TRBV5-1 and TRBJ2-5, with 8 bases aligning to TRBD2. The sample here was peripheral blood, taken from a patient treated with radiotherapy plus ipilimumab. The TCR sequence derives from a human donor with non-small cell lung cancer who had a partial response to radiotherapy plus ipilimumab. Here is the DNA: TGCGCCAGCAGCAATAGCGGGGTCCAAGAGACCCAGTACTTC. It is translated as CASSNSGVQETQYF.